The T cell receptor beta chain under discussion was sequenced for a study of CD8+ T cells in alopecia areata. Study findings and constraints: Under tofacitinib, numerous expanded lesional clonotypes remained detectable in scalp and blood.

Worth noting for this clone: Its antigen is still unknown.

As the sequencing template, cDNA was produced by extracting RNA and reverse transcribing it. Clones were read by immunoSEQ multiplex PCR, and TCRdb kept only the in-frame ones, dropping some. The sample consists of about 160,000 clones, roughly two thirds of them appearing once. Noted treatment: oral pan-JAK inhibitor, 5-10 mg twice daily. The sequence derives from a human donor with alopecia areata. Sequencing was performed on CD4+ T cells sorted from blood, taken at week 4, from a patient treated with tofacitinib.

The CDR3 nucleotides are TGCAGCGTGGTGAGTGGGTTTAACACTGAAGCTTTCTTT. It is translated as CSVVSGFNTEAFF. The chain combines TRBV29-1 with TRBJ1-1; D call uncertain. CDR1 and CDR2 (germline): SQVTM, ANQGSEA. The CDR3 is 13 amino acids. The V end was cut by 6 bases, the J end by 2 bases, with 13 bases between.